Detailed here is one T cell receptor beta chain. Its antigen is currently unknown. The PCR made use of 60 Vbeta and 13 Jbeta primers. Sequencing was performed with immunoSEQ multiplex PCR; in TCRdb, only in-frame clones are kept and a portion is missing. The sample has about 74,000 clones, and its top ten clones hold 7.5%. This sample is part of a study of cytomegalovirus exposure and HLA in healthy donors. Study context: From donors who were HLA-typed, an early data release held 70 million to 90 million unique TCRs. Notes on the study in general: Three chains tied to CMV proved CMV antigen-specific in vitro. The authors listed 150 to 200 TCR beta chains as cytomegalovirus-associated.

The sequence came from a female donor in good health and CMV-seropositive. The sequencing input was PBMCs.

CDR3 sequence (DNA): TGTGCCAGCAGGCGGACTAGCGGGAGGGATGAGCAGTTCTTC. It yields the protein CASRRTSGRDEQFF. The rearrangement joins TRBV27 to TRBJ2-1, with 15 bases fitting TRBD2. V shed 6 bases, J shed 8 bases, and the junction held 2 bases outside the gene matches. The CDR3 has 14 amino acids. CDR1 is MNHEY, CDR2 SMNVEV, per germline (reference sequence).